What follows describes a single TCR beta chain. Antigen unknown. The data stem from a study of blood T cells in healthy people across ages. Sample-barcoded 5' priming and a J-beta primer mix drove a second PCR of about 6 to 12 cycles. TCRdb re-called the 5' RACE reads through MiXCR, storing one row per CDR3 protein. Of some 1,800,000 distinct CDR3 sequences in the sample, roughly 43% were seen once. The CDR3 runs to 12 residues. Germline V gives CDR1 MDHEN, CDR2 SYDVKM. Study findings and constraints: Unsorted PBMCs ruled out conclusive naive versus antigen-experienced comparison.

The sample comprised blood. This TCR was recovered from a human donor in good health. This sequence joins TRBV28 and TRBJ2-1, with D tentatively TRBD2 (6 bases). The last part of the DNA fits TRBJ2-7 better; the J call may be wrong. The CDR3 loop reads CASSRRVYEQYF. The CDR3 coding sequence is TGTGCCAGCAGTCGGAGGGTCTACGAGCAGTACTTC.